The rows below give T cell receptor beta chains drawn from one sample of a study of CD8+ T cells in alopecia areata. Sequencing used immunoSEQ multiplex PCR; TCRdb keeps in-frame clones, though not all of them. This repertoire shows 120,000 to 150,000 clones, more than 45% found once; its top ten account for over 5.5%. The sequenced material came from CD4+ T cells sorted from blood. The receptors come from a human donor with alopecia areata. The CDR3 runs from the conserved cysteine through the conserved F or W.

V	J	CDR3
TRBV5-1	TRBJ2-2	CASSFHGNTGELFF
TRBV5-1	TRBJ2-3	CASSLANVGVPDTQYF
TRBV5-6	TRBJ2-1	CASSLVQGLGVGEQFF
TRBV27	TRBJ1-1	CASSFRTGRNTEAFF
TRBV29-1	TRBJ2-5	CSDGLAGETQYF
TRBV30	TRBJ2-7	CAWTPGNNYEQYF
TRBV28	TRBJ2-7	CASEDRGGGDEQYF
TRBV30	TRBJ1-2	CAWSGTENYGYTF
TRBV4-1	TRBJ1-2	CASSQDPGDYGYTF
TRBV4-2	TRBJ1-1	CASSQSAGGRTEAFF
TRBV29-1	TRBJ1-2	CSVDFWQGGTF
TRBV11-1	TRBJ2-7	CASSLFAGQSSYEQYF
TRBV5-1	TRBJ2-5	CASSLAGQQETQYF
TRBV30	TRBJ2-7	CALGRGGYEQYF
TRBV20-1	TRBJ1-1	CSASDRALAFF
TRBV5-1	TRBJ2-5	CASSPGTGGQTQYF
TRBV5-1	TRBJ2-1	CASSLEPSGRGSSYNEQFF
TRBV27	TRBJ2-2	CASSILSGVNTGELFF
TRBV5-1	TRBJ2-7	CASNLAEGYEQYF
TRBV9	TRBJ2-5	CASSVAASGSTQYF
TRBV29-1	TRBJ1-2	CSVAHSGNYGYTF
TRBV7-3	TRBJ2-2	CASSSRTGTTGELFF
TRBV11-2	TRBJ2-5	CASSPGAAQETQYF
TRBV5-1	TRBJ2-1	CASSLSPSYNEQFF
TRBV18	TRBJ2-3	CASSPAAGRTDTQYF
TRBV5-4	TRBJ2-3	CASKGQFTDTQYF
TRBV7-3	TRBJ2-3	CASSPLLAGADTQYF
TRBV6-6	TRBJ2-1	CASSPGGKQFF
TRBV29-1	TRBJ1-2	CSVKKQGVYGYTF
TRBV7-9	TRBJ1-2	CASSSKRGDRPRYGYTF
TRBV5-1	TRBJ1-5	CASSFGQGNQPQHF
TRBV5-1	TRBJ2-5	CASKTGRRQETQYF
TRBV4-2	TRBJ2-4	CASSPIGQGGGVAKNIQYF
TRBV7-9	TRBJ2-5	CASSLSQRSYQETQYF
TRBV7-9	TRBJ2-5	CASSSDAETQYF
TRBV6-9	TRBJ2-4	CASSYSPLTGDGGTQYF
TRBV18	TRBJ2-1	CASSPRDSVENEQFF
TRBV7-7	TRBJ2-5	CASSLGGMETQYF
TRBV30	TRBJ2-7	CAWSLGYEQYF
TRBV29-1	TRBJ1-5	CSVVENSNQPQHF
TRBV30	TRBJ1-4	CAWSVGATNEKLFF
TRBV5-1	TRBJ2-3	CASSLAVQPSDTQYF
TRBV2	TRBJ2-1	CASSSYNEQFF
TRBV19	TRBJ1-4	CASRGGTNEKLFF
TRBV30	TRBJ2-2	CAWSRFSAGELFF
TRBV28	TRBJ2-7	CASSSGGREQYF
TRBV30	TRBJ2-3	CAWSPAWGSQRDTQYF
TRBV4-2	TRBJ2-7	CASSSLLRQYF
TRBV5-1	TRBJ1-2	CASSFAFLPRYGYTF
TRBV13	TRBJ1-5	CASRRLGSNQPQHF